This TCR beta chain was captured in a study of T-cell memory formation after mild COVID-19. Across the study: Each donor largely had its own TCR clusters.

From the 5' RACE reads, TCRdb called clonotypes with MiXCR, one entry per CDR3 protein. Among about 250,000 distinct CDR3 sequences listed, approximately 15% were seen once. This clonotype has only a few counts. This CDR3 has 15 residues. Germline V lookup: CDR1 DFQATT, CDR2 SNEGSKA (reference sequence). V lost 2 bases and J lost 1; bases outside the gene matches: 7. The chain uses TRBV20-1 and TRBJ1-2; TRBD1 aligns across 7 bases. The clonotype comes from an adult woman who had mild COVID-19 (a few samples of this study predate the infection). Cell type and time point are not known. Source material: PBMCs or a T cell subset sorted from them (not recorded which). CDR3 DNA sequence: TGCAGTGCTAGAACCCCGGGACAGTATAACTATGGCTACACCTTC. This encodes CSARTPGQYNYGYTF.